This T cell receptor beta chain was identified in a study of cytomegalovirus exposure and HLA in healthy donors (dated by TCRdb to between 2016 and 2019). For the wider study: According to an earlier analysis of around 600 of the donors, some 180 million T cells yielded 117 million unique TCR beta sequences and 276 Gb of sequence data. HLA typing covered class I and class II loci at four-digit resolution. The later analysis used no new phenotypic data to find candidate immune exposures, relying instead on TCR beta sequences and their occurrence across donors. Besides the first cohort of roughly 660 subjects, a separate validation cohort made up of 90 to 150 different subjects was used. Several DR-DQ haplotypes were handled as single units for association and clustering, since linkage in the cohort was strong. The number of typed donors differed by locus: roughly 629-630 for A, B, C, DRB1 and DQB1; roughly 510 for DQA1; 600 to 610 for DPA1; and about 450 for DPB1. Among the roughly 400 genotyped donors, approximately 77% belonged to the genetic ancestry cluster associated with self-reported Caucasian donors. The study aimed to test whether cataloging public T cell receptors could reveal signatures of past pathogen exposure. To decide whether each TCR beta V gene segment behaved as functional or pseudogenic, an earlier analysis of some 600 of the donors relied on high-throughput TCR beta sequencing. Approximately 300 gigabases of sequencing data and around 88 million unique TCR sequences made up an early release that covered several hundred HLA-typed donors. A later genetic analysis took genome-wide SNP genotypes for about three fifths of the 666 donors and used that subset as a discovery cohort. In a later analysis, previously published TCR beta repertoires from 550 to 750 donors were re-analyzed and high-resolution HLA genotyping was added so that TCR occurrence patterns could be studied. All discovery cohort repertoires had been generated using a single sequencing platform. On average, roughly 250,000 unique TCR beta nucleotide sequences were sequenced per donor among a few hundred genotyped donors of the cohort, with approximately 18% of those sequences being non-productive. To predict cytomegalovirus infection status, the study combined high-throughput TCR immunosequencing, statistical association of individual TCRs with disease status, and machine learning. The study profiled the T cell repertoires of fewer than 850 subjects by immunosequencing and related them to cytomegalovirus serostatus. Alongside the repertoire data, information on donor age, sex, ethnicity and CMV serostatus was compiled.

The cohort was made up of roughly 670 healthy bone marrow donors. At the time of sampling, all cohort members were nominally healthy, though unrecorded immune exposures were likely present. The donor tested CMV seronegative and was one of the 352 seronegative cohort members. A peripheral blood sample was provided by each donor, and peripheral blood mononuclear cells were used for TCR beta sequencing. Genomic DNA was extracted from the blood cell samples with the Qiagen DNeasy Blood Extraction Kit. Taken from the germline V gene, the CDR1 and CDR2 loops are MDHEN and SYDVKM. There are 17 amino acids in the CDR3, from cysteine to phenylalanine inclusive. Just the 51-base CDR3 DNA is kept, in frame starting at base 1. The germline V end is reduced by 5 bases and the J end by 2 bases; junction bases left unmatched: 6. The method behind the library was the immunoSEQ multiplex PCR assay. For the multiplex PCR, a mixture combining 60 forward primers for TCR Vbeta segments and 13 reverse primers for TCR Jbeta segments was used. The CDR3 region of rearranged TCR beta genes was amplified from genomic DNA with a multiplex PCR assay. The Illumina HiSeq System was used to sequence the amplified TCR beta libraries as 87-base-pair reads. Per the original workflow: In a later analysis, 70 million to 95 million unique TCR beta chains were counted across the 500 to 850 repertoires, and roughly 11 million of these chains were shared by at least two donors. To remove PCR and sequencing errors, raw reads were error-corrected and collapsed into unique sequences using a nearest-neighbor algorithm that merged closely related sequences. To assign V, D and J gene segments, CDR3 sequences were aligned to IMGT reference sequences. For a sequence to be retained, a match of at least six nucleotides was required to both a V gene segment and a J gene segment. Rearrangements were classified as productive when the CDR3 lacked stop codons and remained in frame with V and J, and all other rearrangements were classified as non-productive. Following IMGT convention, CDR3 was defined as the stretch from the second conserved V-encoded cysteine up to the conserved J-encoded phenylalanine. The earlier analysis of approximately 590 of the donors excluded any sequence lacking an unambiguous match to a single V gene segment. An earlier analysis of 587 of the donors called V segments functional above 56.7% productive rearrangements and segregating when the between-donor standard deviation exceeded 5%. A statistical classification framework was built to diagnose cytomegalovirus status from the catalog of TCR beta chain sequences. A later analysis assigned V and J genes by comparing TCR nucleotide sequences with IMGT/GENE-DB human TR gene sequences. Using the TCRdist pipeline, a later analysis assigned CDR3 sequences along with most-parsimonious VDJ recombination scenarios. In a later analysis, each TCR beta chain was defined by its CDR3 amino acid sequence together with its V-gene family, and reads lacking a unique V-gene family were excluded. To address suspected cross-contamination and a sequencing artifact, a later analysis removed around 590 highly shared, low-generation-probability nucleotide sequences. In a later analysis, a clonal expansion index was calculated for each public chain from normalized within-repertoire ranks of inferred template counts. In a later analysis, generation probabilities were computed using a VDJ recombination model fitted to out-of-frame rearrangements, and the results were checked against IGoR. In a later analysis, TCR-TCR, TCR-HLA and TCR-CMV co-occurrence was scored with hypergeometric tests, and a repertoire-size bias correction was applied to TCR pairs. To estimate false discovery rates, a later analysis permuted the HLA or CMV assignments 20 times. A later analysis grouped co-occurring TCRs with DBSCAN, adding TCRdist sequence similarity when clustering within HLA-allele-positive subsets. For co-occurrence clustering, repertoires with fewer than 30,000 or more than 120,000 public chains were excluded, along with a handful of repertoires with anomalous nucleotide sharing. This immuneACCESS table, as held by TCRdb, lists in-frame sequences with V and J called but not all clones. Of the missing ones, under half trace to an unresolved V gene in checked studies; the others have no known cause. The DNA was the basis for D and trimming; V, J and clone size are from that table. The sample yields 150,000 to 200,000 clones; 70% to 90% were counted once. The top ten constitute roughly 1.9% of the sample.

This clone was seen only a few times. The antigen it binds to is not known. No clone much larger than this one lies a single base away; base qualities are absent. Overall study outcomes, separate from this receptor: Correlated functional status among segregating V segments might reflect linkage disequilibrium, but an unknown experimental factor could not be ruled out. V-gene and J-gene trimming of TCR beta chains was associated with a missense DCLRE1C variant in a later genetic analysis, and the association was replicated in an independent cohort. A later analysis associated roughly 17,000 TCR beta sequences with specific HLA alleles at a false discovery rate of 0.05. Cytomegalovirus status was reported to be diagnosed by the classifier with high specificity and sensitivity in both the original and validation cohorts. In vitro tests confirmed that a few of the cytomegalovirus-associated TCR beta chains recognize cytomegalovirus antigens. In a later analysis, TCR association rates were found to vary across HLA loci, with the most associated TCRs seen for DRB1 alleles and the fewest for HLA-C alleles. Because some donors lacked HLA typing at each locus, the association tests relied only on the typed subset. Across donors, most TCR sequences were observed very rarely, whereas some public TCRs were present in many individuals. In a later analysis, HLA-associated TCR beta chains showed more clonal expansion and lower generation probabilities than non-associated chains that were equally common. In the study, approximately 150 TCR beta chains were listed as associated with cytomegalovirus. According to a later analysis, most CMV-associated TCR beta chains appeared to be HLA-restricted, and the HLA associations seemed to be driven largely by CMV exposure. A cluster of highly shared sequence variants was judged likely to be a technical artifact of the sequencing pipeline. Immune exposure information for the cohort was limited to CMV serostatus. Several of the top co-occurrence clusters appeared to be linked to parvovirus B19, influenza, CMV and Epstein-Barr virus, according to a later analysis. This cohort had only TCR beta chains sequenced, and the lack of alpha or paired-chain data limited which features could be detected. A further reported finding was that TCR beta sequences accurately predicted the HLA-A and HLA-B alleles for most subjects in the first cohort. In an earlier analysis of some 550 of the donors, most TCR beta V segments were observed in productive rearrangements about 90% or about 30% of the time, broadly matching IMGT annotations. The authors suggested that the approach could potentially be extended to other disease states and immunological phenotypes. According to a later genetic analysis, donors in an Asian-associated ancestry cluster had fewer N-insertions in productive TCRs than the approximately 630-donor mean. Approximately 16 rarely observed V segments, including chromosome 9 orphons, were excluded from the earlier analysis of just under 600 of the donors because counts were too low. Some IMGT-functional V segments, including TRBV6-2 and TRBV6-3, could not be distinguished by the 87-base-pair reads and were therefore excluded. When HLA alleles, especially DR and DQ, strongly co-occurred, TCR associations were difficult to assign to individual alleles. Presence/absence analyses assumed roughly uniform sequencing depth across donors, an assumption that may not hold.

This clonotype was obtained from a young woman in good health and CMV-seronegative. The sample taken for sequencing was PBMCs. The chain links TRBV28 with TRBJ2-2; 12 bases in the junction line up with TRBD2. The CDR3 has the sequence CASSPPGLAGNTGELFF. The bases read TGTGCCAGCAGTCCTCCGGGACTAGCGGGTAACACCGGGGAGCTGTTTTTT.